A single sample is the source of the 3 T cell receptor beta chains below, sequenced in a study of beta chain features in type 1 diabetes (dated by TCRdb to 2016 to 2018). The receptor library was made with the immunoSEQ multiplex PCR assay. The High Capacity cDNA Reverse Transcription Kit was used to reverse transcribe all of the isolated RNA, meaning that expressed TCRB transcripts were what got sequenced. Not all clones reach the TCRdb copy of this immuneACCESS table, which keeps in-frame sequences only. Checked studies attribute under half of the gap to unresolved V genes and leave the rest unexplained. The table for this sample lists 400,000 to 600,000 clones; 30% of them were counted only once. The ten top clones hold more than 0.055% of the sample. Sample: naive CD4+ T cells from blood. Per the publication, the cell subset or site label means: true naive CD4+ T cells. The receptors were sampled from a man aged 18 to 30 in good health.

With regard to this clone: Different DNA sequences within this sample yield the same CDR3. The chain recombines TRBV20-1 with TRBJ1-1; D gene uncertain. V was pared by 6 bases and J by 2 bases, with 7 bases between. The germline V gene encodes CDR1 DFQATT and CDR2 SNEGSKA (reference sequence). CDR3 length equals 11 residues. In nucleotides, the CDR3 is TGCAGTGCCAGGCTAAACACTGAAGCTTTCTTT. Its translation: CSARLNTEAFF.

This clone was picked up one time. The chain combines TRBV6-5 with TRBJ1-2, with 9 bases aligning to TRBD1. The germline gives CDR1 MNHEY, CDR2 SVGAGI. The V segment lost 2 bases and the J segment 5 bases; nucleotides outside the gene matches: 3. The CDR3 loop spans 14 amino acids. The chain's CDR3 is CASSYKGTGYGYTF. CDR3 bases: TGTGCCAGCAGTTACAAAGGGACAGGGTATGGCTACACCTTC.

This clone has only a few counts. The rearrangement uses TRBV7-3 and TRBJ2-1; 12 bases agree with TRBD2. Germline V lookup: CDR1 SGHTA, CDR2 FQGTGA. J gave up 7 bases and V 4 bases, and 5 bases lay outside the gene matches. The CDR3 is made up of 15 amino acids. CDR3 residues: CASSSRLAGDNEQFF. CDR3 sequence (DNA): TGTGCCAGCAGCTCCCGACTAGCGGGAGATAATGAGCAGTTCTTC.